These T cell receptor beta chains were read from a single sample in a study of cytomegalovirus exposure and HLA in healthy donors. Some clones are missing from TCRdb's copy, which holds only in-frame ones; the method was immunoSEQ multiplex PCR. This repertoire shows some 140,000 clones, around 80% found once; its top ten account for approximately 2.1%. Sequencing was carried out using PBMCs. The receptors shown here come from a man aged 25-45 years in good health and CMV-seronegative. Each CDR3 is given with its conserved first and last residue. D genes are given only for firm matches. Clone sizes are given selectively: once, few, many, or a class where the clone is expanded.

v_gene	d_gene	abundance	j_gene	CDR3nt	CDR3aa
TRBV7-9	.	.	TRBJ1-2	TGTGCCAGCAGCTTAGGGATCGCGGGAGAGTATGGCTACACCTTC	CASSLGIAGEYGYTF
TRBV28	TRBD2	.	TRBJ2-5	TGTGCCAGCAGTTGGGGACTAGCGGCACTCCAAGAGACCCAGTACTTC	CASSWGLAALQETQYF
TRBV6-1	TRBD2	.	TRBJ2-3	TGTGCCAGCAGTGCGAGGCGGGAGGAGAGAGATACGCAGTATTTT	CASSARREERDTQYF
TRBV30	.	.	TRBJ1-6	TGTGCCTGGAGTGTATTGGCGGGATCGGAGTCACCCCTCCACTTT	CAWSVLAGSESPLHF
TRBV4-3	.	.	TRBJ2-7	TGCGCCAGCAGCCAAGAAGATCGTCCGGGGGAACGGTACTACGAGCAGTACTTC	CASSQEDRPGERYYEQYF
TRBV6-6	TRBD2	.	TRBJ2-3	TGTGCCAGCGAGGGGGCGGGAGGGACAGATACGCAGTATTTT	CASEGAGGTDTQYF
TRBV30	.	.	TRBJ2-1	TGTGCCTGGAGTGTAGGGCGGGGATCCTACAATGAGCAGTTCTTC	CAWSVGRGSYNEQFF
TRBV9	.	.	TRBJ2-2	TGTGCCAGCAGCTCAAAAAAGGGGAACCCGAACACCGGGGAGCTGTTTTTT	CASSSKKGNPNTGELFF
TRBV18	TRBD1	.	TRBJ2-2	TGTGCCAGCTCACCACTGCTCCCCGGGACAGGGAACACCGGGGAGCTGTTTTTT	CASSPLLPGTGNTGELFF
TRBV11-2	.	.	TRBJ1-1	TGTGCCAGCGAAAGAATGGCAGGGGCATCGAACACTGAAGCTTTCTTT	CASERMAGASNTEAFF
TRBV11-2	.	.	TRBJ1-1	TGTGCCAGCAGCTTAGCCTTGAGTGAAGCTTTCTTT	CASSLALSEAFF
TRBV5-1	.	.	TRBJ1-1	TGCGCCAGCAGCTTGGTCCCGGGACACCCCTGGGGCACTGAAGCTTTCTTT	CASSLVPGHPWGTEAFF
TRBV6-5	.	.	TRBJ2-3	TGTGCCAGCAGACAACCTAGCACAGATACGCAGTATTTT	CASRQPSTDTQYF
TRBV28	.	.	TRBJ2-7	TGTGCCAGCAACGTCGAGTCGGAGCAGTACTTC	CASNVESEQYF
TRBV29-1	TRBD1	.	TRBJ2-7	TGCAGCGCCAGACCGGGACAGGGCTCCTACGAGCAGTACTTC	CSARPGQGSYEQYF
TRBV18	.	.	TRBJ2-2	TGTGCCAGCTCACCGTGGCGGGGAGGTGGCACCGGGGAGCTGTTTTTT	CASSPWRGGGTGELFF
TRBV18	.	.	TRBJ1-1	TGTGCCAGCTCACCTCCTTTTACTGAAGCTTTCTTT	CASSPPFTEAFF
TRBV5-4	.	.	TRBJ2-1	TGTGCCAGCAGCCCGGACAGAAACTCCTACAATGAGCAGTTCTTC	CASSPDRNSYNEQFF
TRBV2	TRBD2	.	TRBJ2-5	TGTGCCAGCGTCCAAGCGGGAGTTTGGGAGACCCAGTACTTC	CASVQAGVWETQYF
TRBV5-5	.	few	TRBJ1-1	TGTGCCAGCAGCTACACAGGGTACACTGAAGCTTTCTTT	CASSYTGYTEAFF
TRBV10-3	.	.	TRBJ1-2	TGTGCCATCAGTTGGGAGAACAGGGATAACTATGGCTACACCTTC	CAISWENRDNYGYTF
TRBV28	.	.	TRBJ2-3	TGTGCCAGCAGCAAAGAAAGGGGGCGCGGGATAGATACGCAGTATTTT	CASSKERGRGIDTQYF
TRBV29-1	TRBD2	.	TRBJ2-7	TGCAGCGTTGGCCTAGCGGGGCACGAGCAGTACTTC	CSVGLAGHEQYF
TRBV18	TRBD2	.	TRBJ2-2	TGTGCCAGCTCACCGGGGACTAGCGGCAAGCCGAACACCGGGGAGCTGTTTTTT	CASSPGTSGKPNTGELFF
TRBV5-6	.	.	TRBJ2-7	TGTGCCAGCAGCGGCGGGGCAACCTACGAGCAGTACTTC	CASSGGATYEQYF
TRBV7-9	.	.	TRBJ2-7	TGTGCCAGCAGCGGGACAAGATCCTACGAGCAGTACTTC	CASSGTRSYEQYF
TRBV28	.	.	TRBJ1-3	TGTGCCAGCAGTTTTACCCCGACAGGCTCTGGAAACACCATATATTTT	CASSFTPTGSGNTIYF
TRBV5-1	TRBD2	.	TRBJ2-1	TGCGCCAGCAGCTATCTTAGCGGGAGGATTTACAATGAGCAGTTCTTC	CASSYLSGRIYNEQFF